What follows are 8 T cell receptor beta chains derived from one specimen sequenced in a study of T cells after yellow fever vaccination. From the 5' RACE reads, TCRdb called clonotypes with MiXCR, one entry per CDR3 protein. The table includes roughly 340,000 distinct CDR3 sequences, about 4% detected once. The sample here was PBMCs, taken 5 days after the yellow fever booster vaccination. Every receptor here comes from a man in his late teens or twenties who received the YFV17D yellow fever vaccine.

This clonotype occurred a few times. The V call is TRBV6-5, the J call TRBJ2-7; the match to TRBD1 covers 9 bases. The CDR3 length is 14 residues. Germline-derived CDR1 and CDR2 are MNHEY and SVGAGI. V was clipped by 2 bases and J by 4 bases; unmatched bases: 3. As DNA, the CDR3 is TGTGCCAGCAGTTACGGGACAGGGAGATACGAGCAGTACTTC. This translates into CASSYGTGRYEQYF.

The sample holds a few counts of this clonotype. The rearrangement uses TRBV6-5 and TRBJ1-2, with D maybe TRBD1 (5 bases). CDR1 is MNHEY, CDR2 SVGAGI, per germline. V was pared by 6 bases and J by 3 bases, with 11 bases between. The CDR3 sequence is 13 residues long. Written as DNA, the CDR3 is TGTGCCAGCAGGGACCCGGGGGACTATGGCTACACCTTC. It yields the protein CASRDPGDYGYTF.

This clonotype showed up many times. The V and J genes are TRBV6-2 or TRBV6-3 and TRBJ2-1; maybe TRBD2 (6 bases). V dropped 3 bases and J dropped 10 bases, with 13 bases sitting between them. The CDR3 is 13 residues long. In germline, CDR1 is MNHEY, CDR2 SVGEGT. CDR3 sequence reads: CASSYLAPGEQFF. CDR3 in DNA: TGTGCCAGCAGTTATCTAGCGCCGGGGGAGCAGTTCTTC.

This clonotype was seen many times. J is TRBJ1-6 and V is TRBV7-2, with TRBD1 matching over 9 bases. V trimming: 4 bases; J trimming: 10 bases; junction bases outside the gene matches: 14. Germline loops: CDR1 SGHTA, CDR2 FQGNSA. This CDR3 spans 17 amino acids. The DNA for the CDR3 is TGTGCCAGCAGCTCAGCCTCCGGGACAGGGTGGGGATCACCCCTCCACTTT. Encoded protein: CASSSASGTGWGSPLHF.

This clonotype was recorded at least ten times. The chain couples TRBV4-3 to TRBJ2-6; 7 nucleotides align to TRBD1. Germline V gene sequence: CDR1 LGHNA, CDR2 YSLEER. The ends lost 4 bases at V and 0 bases at J; junction bases unmatched: 15. The CDR3 has 20 amino acids. DNA for the CDR3: TGCGCCAGCAGCCGTACAGGGGTAAGACGATACTCCTCTGGGGCCAACGTCCTGACTTTC. Amino acids: CASSRTGVRRYSSGANVLTF.

Points on this clonotype: A read error may be the cause here, since a much bigger clone is one base away. The chain carries TRBV20-1 and TRBJ1-5; no clear D. CDR1 DFQATT and CDR2 SNEGSKA come from the germline V gene (reference sequence). This CDR3 is built from 14 residues. The DNA of the CDR3 is TGCAGTGCGAAGTCGGGGATTAGCAATCAGCCCAAGCATTTT. It encodes CSAKSGISNQPKHF.

This clonotype occurred a few times. V gene TRBV4-3 combines with J gene TRBJ2-7, with 7 bases that match TRBD1. CDR3 size: 14 residues. The V gene's germline CDR1 is LGHNA and CDR2 YSLEER. Trimming took 5 bases from V and 6 from J; bases not matched to a gene: 10. This CDR3 is CASSEGAGVGEQYF. The CDR3 nucleotides are TGCGCCAGCAGCGAGGGGGCAGGGGTGGGCGAGCAGTACTTC.

This clonotype was counted only a few times. The rearrangement joins TRBV18 to TRBJ1-5; unclear D gene. CDR3 length equals 14 residues. V was trimmed by 6 bases and J by 2 bases, leaving 11 bases between them. Per the germline V gene, CDR1 is KGHSH and CDR2 is LQKENI. CDR3 DNA: TGTGCCAGCTCCGAAGAGGTTGGCAATCAGCCCCAGCATTTT. This encodes CASSEEVGNQPQHF.